This record covers a single T cell receptor (beta chain). Its specificity is unknown. This record belongs to a study of siplizumab effects on memory and regulatory T cells. Each sample contributed about 10^5 TCR templates to the assay. Data came from immunoSEQ multiplex PCR; TCRdb stores just in-frame clones and leaves some out. The sample holds around 100,000 clones, about 94% seen once. Study observations and caveats: Many proliferating CD4+ or CD8+ clones remained unclassified. Roughly 75-96% of them could not be assigned either a naive or a memory phenotype. The apparent diversity of naive T cells exceeded that of memory cells, and naive T cells seemed to make a major contribution to the alloresponse. Siplizumab, the agent tested, significantly reduced alloreactive sequences traceable to unstimulated CD4+ memory cells.

Germline loops: CDR1 ENHRY, CDR2 SYGVKD. V dropped 7 bases and J dropped 1 base, with 16 bases sitting between them. The CDR3 is made up of 15 amino acids. The chain couples TRBV10-3 to TRBJ1-1; D remains ambiguous. The source material was non-Treg CD4+ T cells sorted from blood. This TCR came from a human donor in good health. DNA of the CDR3: TGTGCCATCACAGTCGGGCTAGAGGGGAACACTGAAGCTTTCTTT. Its translation is CAITVGLEGNTEAFF.